This is a list of T cell receptor beta chains from one sample in a study of T cell responses to AZD1222 COVID-19 vaccine. Assay: immunoSEQ multiplex PCR; the TCRdb copy retains only in-frame clones and omits some. The data contain more than 150,000 clones, 90% of them singletons. The sample consisted of peripheral blood, taken on day 0 of AZD1222 vaccination. These receptors all stem from an adult in good health. Both conserved end residues are part of each CDR3. Fields, in order: V gene, D gene, clone size, J gene, CDR3 DNA, CDR3 protein. D genes are given only for firm matches. Part of the rows lack a size; the others show once, few, many or a class for expanded clones.

>TRBV11-3|-|-|TRBJ1-1
TGTGCCAGCAGCTTCGCAGGGCGTGAAGCTTTCTTT
CASSFAGREAFF
>TRBV10-3|TRBD1|-|TRBJ2-7
TGTGCCATCAGAGGACACAGGGGGGAAGCCTACGAGCAGTACTTC
CAIRGHRGEAYEQYF
>TRBV27|-|-|TRBJ2-1
TGTGCCAGCAGTTTATCTCCGGGGCCCTACCTCAATGAGCAGTTCTTC
CASSLSPGPYLNEQFF
>TRBV18|-|-|TRBJ1-2
TGTGCCAGCTCACCCCGTGGGGGCGGCAAATATAGCTACACCTTC
CASSPRGGGKYSYTF
>TRBV9|TRBD1|-|TRBJ1-2
TGTGCCAGCAGCCCAGGTGAGAGGATGGACAGGGTAGTATATGGCTACACCTTC
CASSPGERMDRVVYGYTF
>TRBV11-3|TRBD2|-|TRBJ2-3
TGTGCCAGCAGCTTAGGAGCGGGAGTAGGCGATACGCAGTATTTT
CASSLGAGVGDTQYF
>TRBV7-9|-|-|TRBJ1-2
TGTGCCAGCAGCTTAGTCTCGGGGGTGGATGGCTACACCTTC
CASSLVSGVDGYTF
>TRBV11-2|-|-|TRBJ2-1
TGTGCCAGCAGCTTAGAAGCCTATAAGCAGTTCTTC
CASSLEAYKQFF
>TRBV5-6|TRBD1|-|TRBJ1-1
TGTGCCAGCAGCTGGGACAGGGGGACTGAAGCTTTCTTT
CASSWDRGTEAFF
>TRBV12-3/TRBV12-4|-|-|TRBJ1-2
TGTGCCAGCAGTTTCAAGGGTGCGGGTGGCTACACCTTC
CASSFKGAGGYTF
>TRBV6-1|-|-|TRBJ1-6
TGTGCCAGCAGTGAAGCGGGGACATTCCAACGGCCCCTCCACTTT
CASSEAGTFQRPLHF
>TRBV18|-|-|TRBJ2-7
TGTGCCAGCTCACCAGTAGGGGAGACGGGATACGAGCAGTACTTC
CASSPVGETGYEQYF
>TRBV27|TRBD1|few|TRBJ1-6
TGTGCCAGCAGTTTATTACAGGGGAGTTCACCCCTCCACTTT
CASSLLQGSSPLHF
>TRBV9|-|-|TRBJ1-5
TGTGCCAGCAGCGTAGGGTCAGGCCACAATCAGCCCCAGCATTTT
CASSVGSGHNQPQHF
>TRBV28|-|once|TRBJ1-1
TGTGCCAGCAGTCGCGGAGGGCCACTGAACACTGAAGCTTTCTTT
CASSRGGPLNTEAFF
>TRBV5-1|TRBD2|-|TRBJ2-2
TGCGCCAGCAGCAGGGGACTAGCGGGAGGGCCATCCGGGGAGCTGTTTTTT
CASSRGLAGGPSGELFF
>TRBV7-2|-|-|TRBJ1-1
TGTGCCAGCAGCTTAAGCTGGAACACTGAAGCTTTCTTT
CASSLSWNTEAFF
>TRBV6-5|TRBD1|-|TRBJ1-6
TGTGCCAGCAGGCCTGGACAGGGGAATTCACCCCTCCACTTT
CASRPGQGNSPLHF
>TRBV19|-|-|TRBJ2-6
TGTGCCAGTAGTATAGTGAGGGGAAACTCTGGGGCCAACGTCCTGACTTTC
CASSIVRGNSGANVLTF
>TRBV2|-|-|TRBJ2-2
TGTGCCAGCAGGGCAGGGTCAGCCGGGGAGCTGTTTTTT
CASRAGSAGELFF
>TRBV4-2|-|few|TRBJ1-1
TGTGCCAGCAGCTTTATTGGTCTTGAAGCTTTCTTT
CASSFIGLEAFF
>TRBV10-3|-|-|TRBJ1-1
TGTGCCATCAGTGACTTGGGGCCCAACACTGAAGCTTTCTTT
CAISDLGPNTEAFF
>TRBV6-2/TRBV6-3|TRBD2|-|TRBJ2-7
TGTGCCAGCAGTTACTCTGGACAGGGACTAGCGGGAGCACTGCGCACCCTCTTC
CASSYSGQGLAGALRTLF
>TRBV2|-|-|TRBJ2-1
TGTGCCAGCAGTGAAGCCCCGATGAGTGAGCAGTTCTTC
CASSEAPMSEQFF
>TRBV28|-|-|TRBJ2-5
TGTGCCAGCAGTTTACTGGGGCCAACGATCCAAGAGACCCAGTACTTC
CASSLLGPTIQETQYF
>TRBV28|TRBD1|-|TRBJ1-3
TGTGCCAGCAGGACAGGGTCCTCTGGAAACACCATATATTTT
CASRTGSSGNTIYF
>TRBV4-3|-|-|TRBJ2-1
TGCGCCAGCAGCCAAGATCGGGCTAGCTCCTACAATGAGCAGTTCTTC
CASSQDRASSYNEQFF
>TRBV3-1/TRBV3-2|-|-|TRBJ1-4
TGTGCCAGCAGCCAAAGGTCTGAAAAACTGTTTTTT
CASSQRSEKLFF
>TRBV29-1|-|-|TRBJ2-1
TGCAGCGTTGGAATGTATGCAGGCCAATCTAGCGAGAAGCAGTTCTTC
CSVGMYAGQSSEKQFF
>TRBV5-1|-|-|TRBJ2-1
TGCGCCAGCAGCAAAACGGACTACCTAACCTACAATGAGCAGTTCTTC
CASSKTDYLTYNEQFF
>TRBV6-5|-|-|TRBJ2-2
TGTGCCAGCAGACGGACAGGCGGGGGCCCCGGGGAGCTGTTTTTT
CASRRTGGGPGELFF
>TRBV7-9|-|-|TRBJ1-5
TGTGCCACCGCACTGGACGGCAATCAGCCCCAGCATTTT
CATALDGNQPQHF
>TRBV10-2|TRBD2|-|TRBJ2-1
TGCGCCAGCATTGATAGCGGGAGGGCCGATCAGTTCTTC
CASIDSGRADQFF
>TRBV7-2|-|-|TRBJ1-3
TGTGCCAGCAGCTTATTATGGGTCGAGGGCACCATATATTTT
CASSLLWVEGTIYF
>TRBV7-2|TRBD1|-|TRBJ2-7
TGTGCCAGCAGCTTCGACAGGGGGTCGATCTACGAGCAGTACTTC
CASSFDRGSIYEQYF
>TRBV5-4|-|-|TRBJ1-1
TGTGCCAGCAGCTTGATGGGCCCCGGGGCGACTGAAGCTTTCTTT
CASSLMGPGATEAFF
>TRBV7-9|-|-|TRBJ2-1
TGTGCCAGCAACGAGAATTACAATGAGCAGTTCTTC
CASNENYNEQFF
>TRBV28|-|-|TRBJ2-3
TGTGCCAGCGCGGTAGGGACAGATACGCAGTATTTT
CASAVGTDTQYF
>TRBV19|TRBD1|few|TRBJ1-1
TGTGCCAGTAGGGACAGGGCGAACACTGAAGCTTTCTTT
CASRDRANTEAFF
>TRBV19|TRBD1|-|TRBJ1-4
TGTGCCAGTAGTATAAGGGGGCAGGGTGGTGAAAAACTGTTTTTT
CASSIRGQGGEKLFF
>TRBV27|TRBD2|-|TRBJ2-7
TGTGCCAGCAGTTTGGCGGGAGGGCCCCAGAGCTCCTACGAGCAGTACTTC
CASSLAGGPQSSYEQYF
>TRBV30|-|-|TRBJ2-7
TGTGCCTGGCAACGGCAGGGAGCCTACGAGCAGTACTTC
CAWQRQGAYEQYF
>TRBV7-9|-|-|TRBJ1-6
TGTGCCAGCAGCTACGCACGTTCGGGGGCGCTTGATTCACCCCTCCACTTT
CASSYARSGALDSPLHF
>TRBV6-2/TRBV6-3|-|-|TRBJ2-7
TGTGCCAGCAGTTACCCGACTCCCCGGCGGGAGCAGTACTTC
CASSYPTPRREQYF
>TRBV28|TRBD2|-|TRBJ2-7
TGTGCCAGCAGTTTACAGGCTGGACTAGTATACGAGCAGTACTTC
CASSLQAGLVYEQYF
>TRBV7-9|TRBD2|-|TRBJ2-7
TGTGCCAGCAGCCCGGGACTAGCGTTACTTTACGAGCAGTACTTC
CASSPGLALLYEQYF
>TRBV20-1|-|-|TRBJ1-2
TGCAGTGCTAGTAGGCCCGAAACCCTATATGGCTACACCTTC
CSASRPETLYGYTF
>TRBV19|TRBD1|-|TRBJ1-1
TGTGCCAGTAGTATAAGGACAGGGACCACTGAAGCTTTCTTT
CASSIRTGTTEAFF
>TRBV5-4|TRBD2|-|TRBJ2-2
TGTGCCAGCAGTCCTGGCGGGACTAGCGGGAGAGTCACCGGGGAGCTGTTTTTT
CASSPGGTSGRVTGELFF
>TRBV2|TRBD1|-|TRBJ2-7
TGTGCCAGCAGTCACACCGGGACAGACTACGAGCAGTACTTC
CASSHTGTDYEQYF
>TRBV7-2|-|-|TRBJ1-4
TGTGCCAGCAGCCGCCTTCTCGGGAGGACCCGAAGGGAAAAACTGTTTTTT
CASSRLLGRTRREKLFF